Listed below are T cell receptor beta chains from one sample, sequenced in a study of T cell responses to AZD1222 COVID-19 vaccine. Clones were read by immunoSEQ multiplex PCR, and TCRdb kept only the in-frame ones, dropping some. The sample shows about 110,000 clones, about 88% of them seen only once. The specimen was peripheral blood, collected on day 0 of AZD1222 vaccination. All receptors come from an adult in good health. CDR3s include the opening cysteine and the closing phenylalanine or tryptophan. Fields, in order: CDR3 DNA, CDR3 protein, J gene, clone size, V gene, D gene. D genes are given only for firm matches. Only some rows state a clone size, as once, few, many or a class for expanded clones.

DNA: TGTGCCAGCGAATCAGGTTGGGATAACACTGAAGCTTTCTTT
CDR3: CASESGWDNTEAFF
J: TRBJ1-1
size: -
V: TRBV18
D: -

DNA: TGTGCCACCAGGCGGGGTACCTACACTGAAGCTTTCTTT
CDR3: CATRRGTYTEAFF
J: TRBJ1-1
size: -
V: TRBV27
D: -

DNA: TGTGCCAGCAGCCAAGGAATGGGGTACGAGCAGTACTTC
CDR3: CASSQGMGYEQYF
J: TRBJ2-7
size: -
V: TRBV3-1/TRBV3-2
D: -

DNA: TGTGCCAGCAGCTTTGGTAGCGGGACCGACGAGCAGTACTTC
CDR3: CASSFGSGTDEQYF
J: TRBJ2-7
size: -
V: TRBV7-9
D: TRBD2

DNA: TGTGCCAGCAGCCATGATCCCCGGGACAGCTACGAGCAGTACTTC
CDR3: CASSHDPRDSYEQYF
J: TRBJ2-7
size: -
V: TRBV3-1/TRBV3-2
D: TRBD1

DNA: TGTGCCAGTAGTGGAAATAGGAATGAAAAACTGTTTTTT
CDR3: CASSGNRNEKLFF
J: TRBJ1-4
size: -
V: TRBV19
D: -

DNA: TGTGCCAGCAGCCAAGATTTTGTCCTCCCGGCCGTCGGGCGGGATGAAAAACTGTTTTTT
CDR3: CASSQDFVLPAVGRDEKLFF
J: TRBJ1-4
size: -
V: TRBV3-1/TRBV3-2
D: -

DNA: TGTGCCAGCAGTTACGGGGGTAGGGAAGCTTTCTTT
CDR3: CASSYGGREAFF
J: TRBJ1-1
size: -
V: TRBV6-5
D: -

DNA: TGTGCCAGCAGCTTCCTCGGACAGGGTGGCACAGATACGCAGTATTTT
CDR3: CASSFLGQGGTDTQYF
J: TRBJ2-3
size: -
V: TRBV11-2
D: TRBD1

DNA: TGTGCCAGCAGCCAAGATTTCAGCGACCAAGAGACCCAGTACTTC
CDR3: CASSQDFSDQETQYF
J: TRBJ2-5
size: -
V: TRBV3-1/TRBV3-2
D: -

DNA: TGTGCCAGCAGTGTGCTCGGGACCACCCCCTACGAGCAGTACTTC
CDR3: CASSVLGTTPYEQYF
J: TRBJ2-7
size: -
V: TRBV27
D: -

DNA: TGTGCCTGGAGTCTCAAGGGGACAGGGGACATCTATAGCAATCAGCCCCAGCATTTT
CDR3: CAWSLKGTGDIYSNQPQHF
J: TRBJ1-5
size: once
V: TRBV30
D: TRBD1

DNA: TGTGCCAGCACGCTTTCCGGCAGGGAGCTGTTTTTT
CDR3: CASTLSGRELFF
J: TRBJ2-2
size: -
V: TRBV2
D: -

DNA: TGTGCCAGCAGAGCCGGGACTAGCCCTGTGAGCTCCTACAATGAGCAGTTCTTC
CDR3: CASRAGTSPVSSYNEQFF
J: TRBJ2-1
size: -
V: TRBV9
D: TRBD2

DNA: TGTGCCACCAGGGGGGGGGTGAACACTGAAGCTTTCTTT
CDR3: CATRGGVNTEAFF
J: TRBJ1-1
size: -
V: TRBV15
D: -

DNA: TGTGCCAGCAGTGATCCGGGCCCCAGCCGTGGCTACACCTTC
CDR3: CASSDPGPSRGYTF
J: TRBJ1-2
size: once
V: TRBV25-1
D: -

DNA: TGTGCCAGCAGTTTCTCCTCGGGACAGGGATCCCACGAGCAGTACTTC
CDR3: CASSFSSGQGSHEQYF
J: TRBJ2-7
size: -
V: TRBV6-5
D: TRBD1

DNA: TGTGCCAGCAGCTTAGCGAGCGGGACCTCCTACGAGCAGTACTTC
CDR3: CASSLASGTSYEQYF
J: TRBJ2-7
size: -
V: TRBV7-8
D: TRBD2

DNA: TGCGCCAGCAGGACAGACAATGAGCAGTTCTTC
CDR3: CASRTDNEQFF
J: TRBJ2-1
size: -
V: TRBV5-1
D: -

DNA: TGTGCCAGCAGCACCGAAGCGGGGGTGGATACGCAGTATTTT
CDR3: CASSTEAGVDTQYF
J: TRBJ2-3
size: -
V: TRBV9
D: TRBD2

DNA: TGCGCCAGCAGCCACAGGGTACCCACAGATACGCAGTATTTT
CDR3: CASSHRVPTDTQYF
J: TRBJ2-3
size: -
V: TRBV5-1
D: -

DNA: TGTGCCAGCAGTTTGGACGGCTACAATGAGCAGTTCTTC
CDR3: CASSLDGYNEQFF
J: TRBJ2-1
size: -
V: TRBV12-3/TRBV12-4
D: -

DNA: TGTGCCGGTAAGCCGGGACCCTCCACTGAAGCTTTCTTT
CDR3: CAGKPGPSTEAFF
J: TRBJ1-1
size: -
V: TRBV2
D: -

DNA: TGTGCCAGCAGCTTAGTAACGGTCCAGCCCCAGCATTTT
CDR3: CASSLVTVQPQHF
J: TRBJ1-5
size: -
V: TRBV7-8
D: -

DNA: TGTGCCAGCAGCTTAGGGTTAGGTGGGTTGTCCACCGGGGAGCTGTTTTTT
CDR3: CASSLGLGGLSTGELFF
J: TRBJ2-2
size: -
V: TRBV11-2
D: -

DNA: TGCGCCAGCAAAACTAGCGGGAAAACCGGGGAGCTGTTTTTT
CDR3: CASKTSGKTGELFF
J: TRBJ2-2
size: -
V: TRBV10-1
D: TRBD2

DNA: TGTGCCAGCAGCGCGACAGGGGGCACAGATACGCAGTATTTT
CDR3: CASSATGGTDTQYF
J: TRBJ2-3
size: -
V: TRBV11-2
D: TRBD1

DNA: TGTGCCACCAGGGGGACTATGAACACTGAAGCTTTCTTT
CDR3: CATRGTMNTEAFF
J: TRBJ1-1
size: -
V: TRBV15
D: -

DNA: TGTGCCAGTAGCCCCACCCCCCGGTTGGGCTACACCTTC
CDR3: CASSPTPRLGYTF
J: TRBJ1-2
size: -
V: TRBV19
D: -

DNA: TGTGCCCACGCGGGGGGGGCGAACACTGAAGCTTTCTTT
CDR3: CAHAGGANTEAFF
J: TRBJ1-1
size: -
V: TRBV5-4
D: -

DNA: TGTGCCAGCAGTGAAGCAGGCGGGGCTAACCAGCCCCAGCATTTT
CDR3: CASSEAGGANQPQHF
J: TRBJ1-5
size: -
V: TRBV2
D: -

DNA: TGTGCCAGCAGCCTCGCGGGGGAGGGAGAAGGCTACACCTTC
CDR3: CASSLAGEGEGYTF
J: TRBJ1-2
size: once
V: TRBV7-8
D: -

DNA: TGTGCCAGCTCGTCAGAGGTGGGGTATAGCAATCAGCCCCAGCATTTT
CDR3: CASSSEVGYSNQPQHF
J: TRBJ1-5
size: -
V: TRBV18
D: -